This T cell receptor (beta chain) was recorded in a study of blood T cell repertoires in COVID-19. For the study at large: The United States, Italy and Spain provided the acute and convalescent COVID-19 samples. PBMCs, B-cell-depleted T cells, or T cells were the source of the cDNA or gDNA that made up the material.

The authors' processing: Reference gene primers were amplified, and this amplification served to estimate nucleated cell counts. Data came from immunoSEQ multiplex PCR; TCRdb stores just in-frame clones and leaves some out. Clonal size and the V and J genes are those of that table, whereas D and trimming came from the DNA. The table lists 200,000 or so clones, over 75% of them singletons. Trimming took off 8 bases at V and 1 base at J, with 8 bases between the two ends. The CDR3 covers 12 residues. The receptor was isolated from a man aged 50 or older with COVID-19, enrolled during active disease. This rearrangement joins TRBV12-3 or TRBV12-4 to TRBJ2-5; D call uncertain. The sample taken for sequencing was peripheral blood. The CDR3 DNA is TGTGCCAGCGGAGAAGTCCAAGAGACCCAGTACTTC. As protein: CASGEVQETQYF.